The source of this T cell receptor (beta chain) is a study of cytomegalovirus exposure and HLA in healthy donors. A note on this clone: Its target is unknown.

This PCR relied on a set of 60 Vbeta primers and 13 Jbeta primers. Profiled with immunoSEQ multiplex PCR; TCRdb holds only in-frame clones, not every one. Here the sample spans about 190,000 clones, 65% to 85% being singletons. This CDR3 has 15 residues. Losses at the gene ends were 5 bases for V and 2 bases for J; bases not matched to a gene: 6. Germline lookup yields CDR1 MNHEY and CDR2 SVGAGI. Study-level results: Researchers reported in a later analysis that a missense DCLRE1C variant was tied to TCR beta V- and J-gene trimming.

This clonotype originated in a woman aged 18-29 years in good health and CMV-seronegative. The sample was PBMCs. V usage is TRBV6-5 and J usage is TRBJ1-2, with 9 bases that match TRBD1. The CDR3 DNA follows: TGTGCCAGCAGTCCTTCCGGGACAGGGAACTATGGCTACACCTTC. Its protein product is CASSPSGTGNYGYTF.